The 21 T cell receptor beta chains presented below share a single source sample, sequenced in a study of control samples from healthy donors and cancer patients. Generated by immunoSEQ multiplex PCR, the TCRdb table keeps only in-frame clones and is missing some. This sample yields 150,000 to 180,000 clones, of which approximately 93% are seen a single time; about 5.6% belongs to the top ten. The sequenced sample consisted of blood. Every receptor here comes from a man aged 35 to 55 in good health.

The chain employs TRBV27 and TRBJ1-5; D not certain. Trimming removed 2 bases from V and 1 base from J, with 6 bases in between. The CDR3 loop spans 14 amino acids. The germline CDR1 and CDR2 sequences are MNHEY and SMNVEV (reference sequence). The DNA for the CDR3 is TGTGCCAGCAGTTTAGTCGGCAGCAATCAGCCCCAGCATTTT. It yields the protein CASSLVGSNQPQHF.

A word on this clone: Other DNA sequences in this specimen translate into the identical CDR3. The J gene is TRBJ1-5, the V gene TRBV19; the D gene is possibly TRBD1 (5 bases). CDR1 and CDR2 from the germline V gene are LNHDA and SQIVND (reference sequence). This CDR3 is 13 amino acids long. V lost 1 base to trimming and J lost 5 bases, with 6 bases between them. This CDR3 is CASSIVGHQPQHF. DNA of the CDR3: TGTGCCAGTAGTATAGTGGGACATCAGCCCCAGCATTTT.

The genes are TRBV28 and TRBJ2-7; no firm D call. With 4 bases removed from V and 0 bases from J, the gap between germline ends came to 10 bases. This CDR3 is 14 amino acids long. CDR1 is MDHEN, CDR2 SYDVKM, per germline. The CDR3 sequence: CASSYVGASYEQYF. CDR3 DNA: TGTGCCAGCAGTTACGTAGGCGCCTCCTACGAGCAGTACTTC.

The CDR3 DNA reads as TGTGCCAGCAGCCTGCACTCCTACGAGCAGTACTTC. Its translation: CASSLHSYEQYF. The chain recombines TRBV7-9 with TRBJ2-7, with D unclear. Germline CDR1 and CDR2: SEHNR and FQNEAQ (reference sequence). V was pared by 5 bases and J by 0 bases, with 5 bases between. The CDR3 length is 12 residues.

This clone appeared once. The chain employs TRBV27 and TRBJ2-7; no definite D call. This CDR3 region has 14 residues. The V end was cut by 4 bases, the J end by 0 bases, with 10 bases between. CDR1 and CDR2 from the germline V gene are MNHEY and SMNVEV (reference sequence). DNA of the CDR3: TGTGCCAGCAGTTCCCAGTTGAGCTCCTACGAGCAGTACTTC. Amino acids: CASSSQLSSYEQYF.

The V call is TRBV7-6, the J call TRBJ2-7; D is possibly TRBD2 (8 bases). V shed 5 bases and J shed 0 bases, with 14 bases lying between them. The CDR3 spans 15 residues. From germline, CDR1 is SGHVS and CDR2 FNYEAQ. The CDR3 spells CASSLTGTSSYEQYF. The DNA for the CDR3 is TGTGCCAGCAGCCTGACAGGGACTAGCTCCTACGAGCAGTACTTC.

This sequence joins TRBV7-8 and TRBJ1-2; D is possibly TRBD1 (5 bases). V lost 5 bases to trimming and J lost 8 bases, with 21 bases between them. CDR1 and CDR2 from the germline V gene are SGHVS and FQNEAQ. The CDR3 contains 15 residues. CDR3 sequence: CASSKNSKGAEGYTF. The CDR3, as DNA: TGTGCCAGCAGCAAAAACTCCAAAGGGGCGGAAGGCTACACCTTC. Full variable domain (missing parts from reference TRBV7-8 and TRBJ1-2): GAGVSQSPRYKVAKRGQDVALRCDPISGHVSLFWYQQALGQGPEFLTYFQNEAQLDKSGLPSDRFFAERPEGSVSTLKIQRTQQEDSAVYLCASSKNSKGAEGYTFGSGTRLTVV.

This chain links TRBV24-1 with TRBJ2-3, with D possibly matching TRBD2 (5 bases). Germline lookup yields CDR1 KGHDR and CDR2 SFDVKD. The CDR3 runs 15 residues. V was shortened by 0 bases and J by 3 bases, with 9 bases between the two germline ends. CDR3 amino acids: CATSDLLGGTDTQYF. In DNA form, the CDR3 reads TGTGCCACCAGTGATTTGCTAGGAGGAACAGATACGCAGTATTTT.

The chain joins TRBV30 to TRBJ2-1, with 8 bases identical to TRBD2. Looked up from germline, CDR1 is GTSNPN and CDR2 is SVGIG (reference sequence). The CDR3 loop spans 16 amino acids. With V trimmed by 3 bases and J by 4 bases, 11 bases remained unmatched. Written as DNA, the CDR3 is TGTGCCTGGAGGGCCAGCGGGGGCTTCCGATACAATGAGCAGTTCTTC. Protein sequence: CAWRASGGFRYNEQFF.

This chain uses TRBV5-4 with TRBJ1-1; D may be TRBD1 (6 bases). The germline CDR1 and CDR2 sequences are SGHNT and YYREEE (reference sequence). V lost 3 bases to trimming and J lost 7 bases, with 10 bases between them. The CDR3 covers 12 residues. Here the CDR3 DNA reads TGTGCCAGCAGCTGGGGGGGCGTTGAAGCTTTCTTT. It specifies CASSWGGVEAFF.

The rearrangement joins TRBV14 to TRBJ1-5; no clear D gene. The CDR3 is 12 amino acids. The V end lost 1 base, the J end lost 10 bases, and 8 bases lay between the germline ends. Germline lookup yields CDR1 SGHDN and CDR2 FVKESK. As DNA, the CDR3 is TGTGCCAGCAGCCAAGGACCATTCCCCCAGCATTTT. It codes for CASSQGPFPQHF.

The rearrangement links TRBV11-3 to TRBJ2-1; D is uncertain. V was clipped by 1 base and J by 0 bases, with 10 bases between them. From germline, CDR1 is SGHNT and CDR2 YENEEA. The CDR3 is made up of 16 amino acids. The CDR3 DNA follows: TGTGCCAGCAGCTTAGGAGGTCTCAGCTCCTACAATGAGCAGTTCTTC. Residues: CASSLGGLSSYNEQFF.

V usage is TRBV5-1 and J usage is TRBJ2-5, with 7 bases lining up with TRBD2. The germline V gene has CDR1 SGHRS and CDR2 YFSETQ. The CDR3 contains 15 residues. Germline trimming cut 2 bases from V and 1 base from J; bases unmatched to any gene: 5. CDR3 DNA: TGCGCCAGCAGCTTAGGACTAGGAGTCCAAGAGACCCAGTACTTC. Translated: CASSLGLGVQETQYF.

The rearrangement links TRBV10-3 to TRBJ1-1, with 9 bases matching TRBD1. The CDR3 sequence is 14 residues long. Germline values: CDR1 ENHRY, CDR2 SYGVKD. Trimming removed 6 bases from V and 2 bases from J; junction bases left unmatched: 4. The CDR3 region has the DNA TGTGCCATCAGGACGGGACAGGGAAACACTGAAGCTTTCTTT. Translated: CAIRTGQGNTEAFF.

This chain joins TRBV7-2 and TRBJ1-1; D is unclear. Germline V gene lookup returns CDR1 SGHTA and CDR2 FQGNSA. V was cut by 3 bases and J by 4 bases, with 6 bases left in between. The length of the CDR3 is 12 residues. The CDR3 nucleotides are TGTGCCAGCAGCTTTTGGAGCACTGAAGCTTTCTTT. Protein sequence: CASSFWSTEAFF.

The chain couples TRBV5-6 to TRBJ2-3; TRBD1 matches 7 bases. Germline V lookup: CDR1 SGHDT, CDR2 YYEEEE. This CDR3 is 14 amino acids long. The V segment lost 4 bases and the J segment 1 base; nucleotides outside the gene matches: 3. The CDR3 DNA is TGTGCCAGCAGCACTGGACAGGGCACAGATACGCAGTATTTT. It encodes CASSTGQGTDTQYF.

V and J are TRBV12-5 and TRBJ1-2; D gene ambiguous. Germline V gene lookup returns CDR1 LGHNT and CDR2 FRNRAP. The CDR3 contains 12 residues. V was pared by 1 base and J by 14 bases, with 14 bases between. The CDR3 spells CASGLDPPRVTF. The CDR3 coding sequence is TGTGCTAGTGGTTTGGACCCCCCGAGGGTTACCTTC.

In its sample, this clone was seen once. The V call is TRBV28, the J call TRBJ2-7; 8 bases agree with TRBD1. CDR1 and CDR2 from the germline V gene are MDHEN and SYDVKM. The CDR3 covers 14 residues. V was clipped by 5 bases and J by 7 bases; unmatched bases: 10. Written as DNA, the CDR3 is TGTGCCAGCAGTCGAAGAAACAGGGGGTTTGAGCAGTACTTC. This gives the protein CASSRRNRGFEQYF.

The V and J genes are TRBV7-9 and TRBJ2-3; D remains ambiguous. The CDR3 is made up of 14 amino acids. With 4 bases removed from V and 1 base from J, the gap between germline ends came to 9 bases. The germline gives CDR1 SEHNR, CDR2 FQNEAQ (reference sequence). The CDR3 bases are TGTGCCAGCAGCTCCCAGACTCGCACAGATACGCAGTATTTT. This gives the protein CASSSQTRTDTQYF. The variable domain in full, with the rest retrieved from reference TRBV7-9 and TRBJ2-3, is DTGVSQNPRHKITKRGQNVTFRCDPISEHNRLYWYRQTLGQGPEFLTYFQNEAQLEKSRLLSDRFSAERPKGSFSTLEIQRTEQGDSAMYLCASSSQTRTDTQYFGPGTRLTVL.

CDR3 residues: CASSSDRGQGGQFF. The CDR3, as DNA: TGTGCCAGCAGCTCTGACAGGGGGCAGGGGGGGCAGTTCTTC. This rearrangement joins TRBV5-4 to TRBJ2-1, with TRBD1 matching 10 bases. Germline-derived CDR1 and CDR2 are SGHNT and YYREEE (reference sequence). The CDR3 spans 14 residues. V lost 3 bases and J lost 12; bases outside the gene matches: 9. Filled out from reference TRBV5-4 and TRBJ2-1, the complete variable domain reads ETGVTQSPTHLIKTRGQQVTLRCSSQSGHNTVSWYQQALGQGPQFIFQYYREEENGRGNFPPRFSGLQFPNYSSELNVNALELDDSALYLCASSSDRGQGGQFFGPGTRLTVL.

This rearrangement joins TRBV19 to TRBJ1-1; D is possibly TRBD1 (5 bases). CDR3 size: 15 residues. Germline V gene sequence: CDR1 LNHDA, CDR2 SQIVND (reference sequence). Trimming took off 2 bases at V and 3 bases at J, with 13 bases between the two ends. The CDR3 loop reads CASSIPRTIYTEAFF. The CDR3 DNA reads TGTGCCAGTAGTATACCACGGACAATTTACACTGAAGCTTTCTTT. The full variable domain, completed using reference TRBV19 and TRBJ1-1, is DGGITQSPKYLFRKEGQNVTLSCEQNLNHDAMYWYRQDPGQGLRLIYYSQIVNDFQKGDIAEGYSVSREKKESFPLTVTSAQKNPTAFYLCASSIPRTIYTEAFFGQGTRLTVV.